The 6 T cell receptor beta chains below all came from one sample that was sequenced in a study of tumor-infiltrating lymphocytes in oesophageal squamous cell carcinoma. Each CDR3 protein gets one entry after TCRdb re-called the PCR reads with MiXCR. Here the sample spans roughly 7,000 distinct CDR3 sequences, roughly 14% being singletons. The specimen sequenced was blood. The receptors here all came from a male donor with esophageal squamous cell carcinoma.

V usage is TRBV21-1 and J usage is TRBJ2-1; TRBD1 is the table's D call and was not checked against the DNA. TRBV21-1 is shown as a pseudogene. This CDR3 contains 16 residues. In nucleotides, the CDR3 is TGTGCCAGCAGCCCCCAAGGGGGGGGGTGCTACAATGAGCAGTTCTTC. This sequence encodes CASSPQGGGCYNEQFF.

This clonotype was seen a handful of times. An end of the junction does not agree with germline; a read error may underlie this. The chain carries TRBV6-1 and TRBJ1-2, with D hard to call. The CDR3 length is 8 residues. Germline CDR1 is MNHNS and CDR2 is SASEGT. The CDR3 protein is CASSEDRF. The CDR3, as DNA: TGTGCCAGCAGTGAAGATCGTTTC.

Comment on this clonotype: This clone may be a read error of a much larger clone one base away. The chain is built from TRBV6-1 and TRBJ2-5; 8 positions match TRBD1. CDR1 MNHNS and CDR2 SASEGT come from the germline V gene. Trimming cost V 7 bases and J 11 bases; bases outside gene matches: 15. The CDR3 is 14 amino acids. CDR3 bases: TGTGCCAGCAACCGACAGGGGCAATACAATGAGCAGTACTTC. Encoded protein: CASNRQGQYNEQYF.

The chain links TRBV15 to TRBJ2-2; D is ambiguous. Per germline, CDR1 LNHNV and CDR2 YYDKDF (reference sequence). The CDR3 covers 15 residues. Trimming pared 0 bases from V and 5 bases from J, leaving 10 bases between. The CDR3 sequence: CATSREIGFTGELFF. The CDR3 DNA follows: TGTGCCACCAGCAGAGAGATAGGATTTACCGGGGAGCTGTTTTTT.

This clonotype was recorded at least ten times. The chain links TRBV5-6 to TRBJ2-7; D may correspond to TRBD1 or TRBD2 (5 bases each). The germline V gene has CDR1 SGHDT and CDR2 YYEEEE. The CDR3 has 15 residues. V lost 4 bases and J lost 1, with 15 bases in between. The CDR3 reads CASSPRERGSYEQYF. In nucleotides, the CDR3 is TGTGCCAGCAGCCCGCGTGAGAGGGGATCCTACGAGCAGTACTTC.

In its sample, this clonotype is medium-sized. The J gene is TRBJ2-1, the V gene TRBV27, with TRBD1 identical over 9 bases. The germline CDR1 and CDR2 sequences are MNHEY and SMNVEV (reference sequence). The V and J ends lost 5 bases and 2 bases, in that order; junction bases with no gene match: 4. This CDR3 has 15 amino acids. The DNA for the CDR3 is TGTGCCAGCAGTGTAACAGGGGGCCCCTACAATGAGCAGTTCTTC. Translation gives CASSVTGGPYNEQFF.